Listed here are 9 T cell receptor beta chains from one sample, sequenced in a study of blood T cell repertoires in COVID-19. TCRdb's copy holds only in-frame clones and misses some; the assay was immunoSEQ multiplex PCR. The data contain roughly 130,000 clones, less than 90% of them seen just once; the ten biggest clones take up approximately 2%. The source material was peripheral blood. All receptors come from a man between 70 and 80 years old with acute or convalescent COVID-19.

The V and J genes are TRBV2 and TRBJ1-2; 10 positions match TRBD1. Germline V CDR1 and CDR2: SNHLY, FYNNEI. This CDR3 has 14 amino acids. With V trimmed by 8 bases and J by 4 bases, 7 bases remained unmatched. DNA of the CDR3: TGTGCCAGCCTCCGGACAGGGGGAATCTATGGCTACACCTTC. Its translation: CASLRTGGIYGYTF. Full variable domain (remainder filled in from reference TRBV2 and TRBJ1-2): EPEVTQTPSHQVTQMGQEVILRCVPISNHLYFYWYRQILGQKVEFLVSFYNNEISEKSEIFDDQFSVERPDGSNFTLKIRSTKLEDSAMYFCASLRTGGIYGYTFGSGTRLTVV.

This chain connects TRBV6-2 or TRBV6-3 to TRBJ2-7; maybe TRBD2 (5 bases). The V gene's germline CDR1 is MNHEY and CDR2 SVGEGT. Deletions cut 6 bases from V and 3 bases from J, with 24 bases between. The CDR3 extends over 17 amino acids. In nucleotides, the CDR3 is TGTGCCAGCAGCCAGAGGCGCATTAAGGACCGGGACTACGAGCAGTACTTC. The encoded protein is CASSQRRIKDRDYEQYF.

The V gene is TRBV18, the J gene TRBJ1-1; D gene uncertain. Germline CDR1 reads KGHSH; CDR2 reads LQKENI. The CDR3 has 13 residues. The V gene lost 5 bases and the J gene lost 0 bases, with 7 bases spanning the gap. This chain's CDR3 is CASSADMNTEAFF. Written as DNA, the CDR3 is TGTGCCAGCTCAGCGGATATGAACACTGAAGCTTTCTTT.

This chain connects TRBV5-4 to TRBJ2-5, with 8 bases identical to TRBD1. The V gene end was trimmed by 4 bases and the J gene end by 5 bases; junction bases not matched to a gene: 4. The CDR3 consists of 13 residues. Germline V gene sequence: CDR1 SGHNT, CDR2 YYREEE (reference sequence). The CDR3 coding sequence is TGTGCCAGCAGCCAGGGGGCGCGGGAGACCCAGTACTTC. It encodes CASSQGARETQYF.

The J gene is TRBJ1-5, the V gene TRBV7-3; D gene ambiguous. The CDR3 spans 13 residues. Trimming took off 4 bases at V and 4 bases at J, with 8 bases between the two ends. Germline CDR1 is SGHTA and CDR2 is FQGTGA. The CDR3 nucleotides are TGTGCCAGCAGCTACATCCGTAATCAGCCCCAGCATTTT. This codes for CASSYIRNQPQHF. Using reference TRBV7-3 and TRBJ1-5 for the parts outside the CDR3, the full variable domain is GAGVSQTPSNKVTEKGKYVELRCDPISGHTALYWYRQSLGQGPEFLIYFQGTGAADDSGLPNDRFFAVRPEGSVSTLKIQRTERGDSAVYLCASSYIRNQPQHFGDGTRLSIL.

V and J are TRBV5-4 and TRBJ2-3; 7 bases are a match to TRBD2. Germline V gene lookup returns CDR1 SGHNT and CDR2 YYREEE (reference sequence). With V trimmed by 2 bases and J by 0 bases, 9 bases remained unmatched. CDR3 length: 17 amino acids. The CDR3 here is CASSFRHSGVSTDTQYF. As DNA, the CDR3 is TGTGCCAGCAGCTTTAGGCACAGCGGGGTAAGCACAGATACGCAGTATTTT.

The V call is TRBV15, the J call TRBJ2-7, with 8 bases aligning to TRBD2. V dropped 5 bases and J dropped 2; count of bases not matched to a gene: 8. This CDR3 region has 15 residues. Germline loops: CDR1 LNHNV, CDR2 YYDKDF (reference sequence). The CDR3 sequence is CATSSGRGFTYEQYF. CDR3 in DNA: TGTGCCACCAGCTCCGGGAGGGGATTCACCTACGAGCAGTACTTC.

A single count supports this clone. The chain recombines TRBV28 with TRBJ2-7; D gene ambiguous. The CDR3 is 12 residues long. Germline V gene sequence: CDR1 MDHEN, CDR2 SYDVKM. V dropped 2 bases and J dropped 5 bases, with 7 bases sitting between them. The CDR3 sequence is CASSLIPNEQYF. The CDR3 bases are TGTGCCAGCAGTTTAATCCCTAACGAGCAGTACTTC.

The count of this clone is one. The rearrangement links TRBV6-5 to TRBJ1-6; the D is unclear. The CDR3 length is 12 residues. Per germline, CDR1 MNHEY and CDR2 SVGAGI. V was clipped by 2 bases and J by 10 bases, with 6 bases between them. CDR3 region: CASSYRESPLHF. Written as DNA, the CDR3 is TGTGCCAGCAGTTACAGGGAGTCACCCCTCCACTTT.